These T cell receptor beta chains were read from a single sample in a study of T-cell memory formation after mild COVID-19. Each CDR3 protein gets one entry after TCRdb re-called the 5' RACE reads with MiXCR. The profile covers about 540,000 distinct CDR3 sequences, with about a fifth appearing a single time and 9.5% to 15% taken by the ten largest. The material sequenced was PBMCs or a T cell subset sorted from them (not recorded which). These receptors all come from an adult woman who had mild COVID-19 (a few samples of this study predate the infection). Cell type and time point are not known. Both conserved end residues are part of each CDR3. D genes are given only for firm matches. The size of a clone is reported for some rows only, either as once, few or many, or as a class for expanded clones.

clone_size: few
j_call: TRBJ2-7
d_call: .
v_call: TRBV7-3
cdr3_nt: TGTGCCAGCAGCCCCACAGTGTCCGCGGACGAGCAGTACTTC
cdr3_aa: CASSPTVSADEQYF

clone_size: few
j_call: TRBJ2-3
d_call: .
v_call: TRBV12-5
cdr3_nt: TGTGCTAGTGGTTTGGTACTGGGGACTAGCACAGATACGCAGTATTTT
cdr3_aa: CASGLVLGTSTDTQYF

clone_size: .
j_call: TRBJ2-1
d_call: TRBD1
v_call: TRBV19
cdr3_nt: TGTGCCAGTGGACAGGGGGCCCACAATGAGCAGTTCTTC
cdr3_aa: CASGQGAHNEQFF

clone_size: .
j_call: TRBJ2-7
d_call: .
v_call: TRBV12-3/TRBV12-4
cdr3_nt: TGTGCCAGCAGTTTAAAGCGGCCGAAGGACCCCTACGAGCAGTACTTC
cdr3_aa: CASSLKRPKDPYEQYF

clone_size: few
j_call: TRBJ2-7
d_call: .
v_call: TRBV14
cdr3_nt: TGTGCCAGCAGCCATACGTACACAGGGTTTATCTTGGGGGAGCAGTACTTC
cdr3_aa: CASSHTYTGFILGEQYF

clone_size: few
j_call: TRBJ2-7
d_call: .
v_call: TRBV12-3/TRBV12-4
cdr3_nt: TGTGCCAGCAGTTTGTTGGCCGGAACTTACAAGTACGAGCAGTACTTC
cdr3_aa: CASSLLAGTYKYEQYF

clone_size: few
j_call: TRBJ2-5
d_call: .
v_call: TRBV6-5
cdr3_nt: TGTGCCAGCAGTTCCCGAGGGGGTAAAGAGACCCAGTACTTC
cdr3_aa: CASSSRGGKETQYF

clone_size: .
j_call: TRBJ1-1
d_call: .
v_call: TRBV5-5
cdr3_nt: TGTGCCAGCAGCTTGACGGTGCGGAGCACTGAAGCTTTCTTT
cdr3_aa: CASSLTVRSTEAFF

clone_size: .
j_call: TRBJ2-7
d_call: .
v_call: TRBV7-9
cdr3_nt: TGTGCCAGCAGCAAATACCGCTACGAGCAGTACTTC
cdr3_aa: CASSKYRYEQYF

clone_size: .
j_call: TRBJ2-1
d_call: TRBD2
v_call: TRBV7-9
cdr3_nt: TGTGCCAGCACCTTGGTAGCGGGAGTAAGGGATGAGCAGTTCTTC
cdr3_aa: CASTLVAGVRDEQFF

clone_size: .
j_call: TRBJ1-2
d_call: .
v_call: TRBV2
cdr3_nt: TGTGCCAGCAGTGTCCCGGGGGTGACCTATGGCTACACCTTC
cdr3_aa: CASSVPGVTYGYTF

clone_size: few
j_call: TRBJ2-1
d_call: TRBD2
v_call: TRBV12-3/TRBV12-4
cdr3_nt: TGTGCCAGCAGACAAAGCGGCGGGAGCGGGGCCTACAATGAGCAGTTCTTC
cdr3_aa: CASRQSGGSGAYNEQFF

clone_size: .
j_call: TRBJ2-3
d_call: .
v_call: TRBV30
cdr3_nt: TGTGCCTGGAGAGCCGGGGTTCTTTCTAGCACAGATACGCAGTATTTT
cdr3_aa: CAWRAGVLSSTDTQYF

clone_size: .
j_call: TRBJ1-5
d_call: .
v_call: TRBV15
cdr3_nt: TGTGCCACCAGCAGAGATCTCCCGAGCAATCAGCCCCAGCATTTT
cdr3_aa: CATSRDLPSNQPQHF

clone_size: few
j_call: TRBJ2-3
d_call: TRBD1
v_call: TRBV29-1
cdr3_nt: TGCAGCGCTGCAGGGGGACAGGGGGCAGATACGCAGTATTTT
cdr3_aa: CSAAGGQGADTQYF

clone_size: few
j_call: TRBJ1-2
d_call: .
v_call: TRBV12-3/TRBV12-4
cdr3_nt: TGTGCCAGCAGTTATGTTAGGGGATATGGCTACACCTTC
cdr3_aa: CASSYVRGYGYTF

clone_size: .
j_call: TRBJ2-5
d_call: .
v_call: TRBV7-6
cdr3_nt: TGTGCCAGCAGCTTAGCGGGGAGCCACGAGACCCAGTACTTC
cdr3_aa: CASSLAGSHETQYF

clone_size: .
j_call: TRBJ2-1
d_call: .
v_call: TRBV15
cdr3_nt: TGTGCCACCAGCAGAGTGCGGGAAGGGTCCTACAATGAGCAGTTCTTC
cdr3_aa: CATSRVREGSYNEQFF

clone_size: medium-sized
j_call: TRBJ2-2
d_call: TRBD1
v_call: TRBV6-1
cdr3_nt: TGTGCCAGCAGTGAAAGAGGGGGCGCGAACACCGGGGAGCTGTTTTTT
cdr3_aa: CASSERGGANTGELFF

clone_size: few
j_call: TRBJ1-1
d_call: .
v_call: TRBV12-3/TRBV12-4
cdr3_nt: TGTGCCAGCAGTCCTCCGGGACCAGGGAGCACTGAAGCTTTCTTT
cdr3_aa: CASSPPGPGSTEAFF

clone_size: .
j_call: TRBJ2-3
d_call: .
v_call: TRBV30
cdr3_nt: TGTGCCTGGGAACAGGGAGGAGATACGCAGTATTTT
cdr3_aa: CAWEQGGDTQYF

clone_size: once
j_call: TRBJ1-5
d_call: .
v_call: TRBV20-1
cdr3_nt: TGCAGTGCTAGAGGTTGGTCGGGGGCAGCAGCGAATCAGCCCCAGCATTTT
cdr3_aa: CSARGWSGAAANQPQHF

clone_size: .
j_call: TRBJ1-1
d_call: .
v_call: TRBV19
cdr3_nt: TGTGCCAGTAACCTAAATGGGGGGAGCGGCACTGAAGCTTTCTTT
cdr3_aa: CASNLNGGSGTEAFF

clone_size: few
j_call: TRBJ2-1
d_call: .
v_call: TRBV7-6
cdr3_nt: TGTGCCAGCCGGGCTAGTCAGTATTATGAGCAGTTCTTC
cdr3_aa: CASRASQYYEQFF

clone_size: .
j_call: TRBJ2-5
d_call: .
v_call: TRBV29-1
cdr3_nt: TGCAGCGTTGTGGCGGATGGTGACGAGACCCAGTACTTC
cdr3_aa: CSVVADGDETQYF